A selection of T cell receptor beta chains follows, all from one sample in a study of blood T cell repertoires in COVID-19. TCRdb keeps only in-frame clones here, not all; method: immunoSEQ multiplex PCR. The table includes some 200,000 clones, roughly 90% detected once. What was sequenced was peripheral blood. These receptors all stem from a woman in her 70s with acute or convalescent COVID-19. The CDR3 runs from the conserved cysteine through the conserved F or W. D genes are given only for firm matches.

d_call: .
v_call: TRBV5-6
cdr3_aa: CASSRFGGGQDRGYTF

d_call: .
v_call: TRBV5-1
cdr3_aa: CASSLSRRGTEAFF

d_call: .
v_call: TRBV10-3
cdr3_aa: CAISAKQGYGYTF

d_call: .
v_call: TRBV5-5
cdr3_aa: CASSLQAGNTIYF

d_call: .
v_call: TRBV5-6
cdr3_aa: CASSLGGGASANTGELFF

d_call: .
v_call: TRBV28
cdr3_aa: CASTRAAVNTEAFF

d_call: .
v_call: TRBV27
cdr3_aa: CASSLKQNYGYTF

d_call: .
v_call: TRBV6-2/TRBV6-3
cdr3_aa: CASSFSRQAHGYTF

d_call: .
v_call: TRBV6-5
cdr3_aa: CASRADWANEKLFF

d_call: .
v_call: TRBV18
cdr3_aa: CASSPEHRSIEKLFF

d_call: .
v_call: TRBV12-5
cdr3_aa: CASAPRVNYGYTF

d_call: TRBD1
v_call: TRBV5-5
cdr3_aa: CASSWTGTVGYEQYF

d_call: .
v_call: TRBV5-8
cdr3_aa: CASRRIWTERSYGYTF

d_call: TRBD1
v_call: TRBV19
cdr3_aa: CASNAGGSLNYGYTF